This T cell receptor beta chain was documented in a study of control samples from healthy donors and cancer patients. There are 17 residues in the CDR3. CDR1 is LGHDT, CDR2 YNNKEL, per germline (reference sequence). V was clipped by 1 base and J by 0 bases, with 13 bases between them. Clones were sequenced by immunoSEQ multiplex PCR, and TCRdb holds only the in-frame ones, with some missing. The repertoire includes about 94,000 clones, 75% to 95% of them detected once, and over 3% sits in the top ten. The receptor's source is a woman aged 18 to 35 in good health. The chain is built from TRBV3-1 (or the pseudogene TRBV3-2) and TRBJ2-1, with TRBD2 as a possible D gene (5 bases). The sample consisted of blood. CDR3 region: CASSQVVRGSSYNEQFF. The DNA of the CDR3 is TGTGCCAGCAGCCAAGTTGTTCGTGGGAGCTCCTACAATGAGCAGTTCTTC.